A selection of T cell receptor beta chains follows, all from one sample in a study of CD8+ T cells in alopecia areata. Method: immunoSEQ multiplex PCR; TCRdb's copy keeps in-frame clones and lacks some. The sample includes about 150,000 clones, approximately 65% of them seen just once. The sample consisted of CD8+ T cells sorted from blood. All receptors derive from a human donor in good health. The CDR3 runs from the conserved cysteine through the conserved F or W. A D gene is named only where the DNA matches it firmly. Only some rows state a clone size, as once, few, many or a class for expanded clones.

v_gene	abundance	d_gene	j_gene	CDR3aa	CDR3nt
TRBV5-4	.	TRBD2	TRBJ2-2	CASSLAAGGTGELFF	TGTGCCAGCAGCTTAGCTGCGGGGGGGACCGGGGAGCTGTTTTTT
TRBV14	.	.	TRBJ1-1	CASSQVGYSEAFF	TGTGCCAGCAGCCAGGTCGGGTACTCTGAAGCTTTCTTT
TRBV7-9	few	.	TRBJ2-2	CASSYTGSPNTGELFF	TGTGCCAGCAGCTATACCGGGAGCCCTAACACCGGGGAGCTGTTTTTT
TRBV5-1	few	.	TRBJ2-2	CASSLQGTGELFF	TGCGCCAGCAGCCTACAGGGCACCGGGGAGCTGTTTTTT
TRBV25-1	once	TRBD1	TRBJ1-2	CASSQGQGGFNGYTF	TGTGCCAGCAGTCAAGGACAGGGAGGTTTTAATGGCTACACCTTC
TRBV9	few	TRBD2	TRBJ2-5	CASSGSGLAGVETQYF	TGTGCCAGCAGCGGTTCCGGACTAGCGGGAGTGGAGACCCAGTACTTC
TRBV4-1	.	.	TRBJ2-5	CASSQVPGETQYF	TGCGCCAGCAGCCAAGTTCCCGGAGAGACCCAGTACTTC
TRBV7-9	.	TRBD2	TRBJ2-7	CASSILADPPYEQYF	TGTGCCAGCAGCATACTAGCGGACCCACCCTACGAGCAGTACTTC
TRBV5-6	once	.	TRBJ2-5	CASSRYGGPPGETQYF	TGTGCCAGCAGCCGGTACGGAGGCCCTCCAGGGGAGACCCAGTACTTC
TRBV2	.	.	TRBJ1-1	CASLHRNTEAFF	TGTGCCAGCCTCCACCGGAACACTGAAGCTTTCTTT
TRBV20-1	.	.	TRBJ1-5	CSATGRAAQHF	TGCAGTGCTACCGGACGGGCGGCCCAGCATTTT
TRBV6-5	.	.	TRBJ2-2	CASRERFLGELFF	TGTGCCAGCCGTGAGCGATTTCTCGGGGAGCTGTTTTTT
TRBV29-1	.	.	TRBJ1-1	CSVPGIEAFF	TGCAGCGTTCCAGGGATTGAAGCTTTCTTT
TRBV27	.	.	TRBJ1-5	CASTKGGSGQPQHF	TGTGCCAGCACTAAGGGCGGGTCAGGTCAGCCCCAGCATTTT
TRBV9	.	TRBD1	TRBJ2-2	CASSVADRGENTGELFF	TGTGCCAGCAGCGTAGCGGACAGGGGTGAGAACACCGGGGAGCTGTTTTTT
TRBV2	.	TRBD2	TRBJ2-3	CASSEALTSGRGTDTQYF	TGTGCCAGCAGTGAAGCGCTAACTAGCGGGAGGGGCACAGATACGCAGTATTTT
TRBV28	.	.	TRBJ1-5	CASSLFLNQPQHF	TGTGCCAGCAGTTTATTCCTCAATCAGCCCCAGCATTTT
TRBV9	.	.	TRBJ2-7	CASSVDDAYEQYF	TGTGCCAGCAGCGTAGATGATGCCTACGAGCAGTACTTC
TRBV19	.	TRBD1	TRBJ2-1	CASGAGGYNEQFF	TGTGCCAGCGGCGCAGGGGGCTACAATGAGCAGTTCTTC
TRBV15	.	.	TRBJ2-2	CATSRRGNTGELFF	TGTGCCACCAGCAGAAGAGGGAACACCGGGGAGCTGTTTTTT
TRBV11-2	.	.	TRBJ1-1	CASSLAGVGTEAFF	TGTGCCAGCAGCTTAGCAGGGGTAGGAACTGAAGCTTTCTTT
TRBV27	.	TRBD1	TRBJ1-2	CASSPTGGYGYTF	TGTGCCAGCAGTCCGACAGGGGGCTATGGCTACACCTTC
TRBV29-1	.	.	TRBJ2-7	CSVVISASYEQYF	TGCAGCGTTGTAATTAGCGCGTCCTACGAGCAGTACTTC
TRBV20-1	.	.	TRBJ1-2	CSARDLGGYTF	TGCAGTGCTAGAGATCTTGGTGGCTACACCTTC
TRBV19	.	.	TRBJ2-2	CASSQYTGELFF	TGTGCCAGTAGTCAATACACCGGGGAGCTGTTTTTT
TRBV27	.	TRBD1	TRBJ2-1	CASRQGLSYNEQFF	TGTGCCTCCAGACAGGGATTATCCTACAATGAGCAGTTCTTC
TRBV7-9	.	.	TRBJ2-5	CASSLRGRETQYF	TGTGCCAGCAGCTTACGGGGAAGAGAGACCCAGTACTTC
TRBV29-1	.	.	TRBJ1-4	CRPGEKLFF	TGCAGACCGGGTGAAAAACTGTTTTTT
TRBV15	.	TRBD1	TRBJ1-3	CATSIRTGGNTIYF	TGTGCCACCAGCATCCGGACAGGGGGAAACACCATATATTTT
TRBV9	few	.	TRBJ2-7	CASSPPGRSYYEQYF	TGTGCCAGCAGCCCGCCGGGACGTAGCTACTACGAGCAGTACTTC
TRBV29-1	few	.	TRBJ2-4	CSVVWGWKNIQYF	TGCAGCGTTGTATGGGGATGGAAAAACATTCAGTACTTC
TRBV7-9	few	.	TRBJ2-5	CASSLLGPVETQYF	TGTGCCAGCAGCTTACTCGGCCCCGTGGAGACCCAGTACTTC
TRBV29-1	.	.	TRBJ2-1	CSGGDNEQFF	TGCAGCGGTGGAGACAATGAGCAGTTCTTC
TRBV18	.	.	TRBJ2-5	CASSPPGFQETQYF	TGTGCCAGCTCACCACCGGGATTTCAAGAGACCCAGTACTTC
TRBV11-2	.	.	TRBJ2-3	CASSSSPPAVGHGDTQYF	TGTGCCAGCAGCTCTTCACCCCCCGCGGTGGGGCACGGAGATACGCAGTATTTT
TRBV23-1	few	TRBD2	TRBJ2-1	CASSRGRARGLAGGRREQFF	TGCGCCAGCAGTCGAGGGAGGGCGCGCGGATTAGCGGGAGGCCGCCGGGAGCAGTTCTTC
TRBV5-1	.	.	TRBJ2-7	CASGPTSYEQYF	TGCGCCAGCGGGCCTACCTCCTACGAGCAGTACTTC
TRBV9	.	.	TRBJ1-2	CASSVEGGYGYTF	TGTGCCAGCAGCGTAGAGGGGGGCTATGGCTACACCTTC
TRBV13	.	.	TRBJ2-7	CASSSGSLYEQYF	TGTGCCAGCAGCTCCGGGTCCCTCTACGAGCAGTACTTC
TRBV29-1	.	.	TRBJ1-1	CSVPGFVNTEAFF	TGCAGCGTGCCCGGGTTCGTGAACACTGAAGCTTTCTTT
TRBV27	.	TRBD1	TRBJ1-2	CASSSGGGGGYTF	TGTGCCAGCAGTTCAGGGGGCGGCGGTGGCTACACCTTC
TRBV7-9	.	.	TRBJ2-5	CASSGLQETQYF	TGTGCCAGCAGCGGGCTCCAAGAGACCCAGTACTTC
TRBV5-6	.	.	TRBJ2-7	CASSLLGGDKNF	TGTGCCAGCAGCTTGTTAGGAGGGGATAAGAACTTC
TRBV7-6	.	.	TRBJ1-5	CASSLGGSAQPQHF	TGTGCCAGCAGCTTAGGGGGGAGTGCCCAGCCCCAGCATTTT
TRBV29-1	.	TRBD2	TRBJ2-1	CSVPYGLAGDVFSYNEQFF	TGCAGCGTCCCATACGGTTTAGCGGGGGACGTTTTCTCCTACAATGAGCAGTTCTTC
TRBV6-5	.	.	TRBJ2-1	CASSFGGGRNEQFF	TGTGCCAGCAGTTTTGGAGGGGGGAGGAATGAGCAGTTCTTC